This TCR beta chain was recovered during a study of T cell responses to AZD1222 COVID-19 vaccine. V gave up 4 bases and J gave up 4 bases, with 13 bases separating them. Germline V lookup: CDR1 SGDLS, CDR2 YYNGEE. The CDR3 length is 14 residues. Only in-frame clones appear in the TCRdb table, and some are missing; sequencing was by immunoSEQ multiplex PCR. Of about 140,000 clones listed, about 92% were seen once; the top ten hold 3.6%. Study results and caveats: After the peak T cell response, and only then, were repertoires sampled. Reportedly, nearly half the spike-specific TCRs target unmutated variant regions.

The study pooled second doses at about 4 or about 12 weeks. This clone came up a few times. What it binds is unknown. This clonotype was sampled from an adult who received the AZD1222 COVID-19 vaccine. This sample comprised peripheral blood, obtained 28 days after the second AZD1222 dose. This sequence joins TRBV9 and TRBJ2-3, with a tentative D call TRBD2 (5 bases). The CDR3 coding sequence is TGTGCCAGCAGCTCGTCGGGGATGGCAGATACGCAGTATTTT. Amino acid sequence: CASSSSGMADTQYF. Full variable domain (rest looked up from reference TRBV9 and TRBJ2-3): DSGVTQTPKHLITATGQRVTLRCSPRSGDLSVYWYQQSLDQGLQFLIQYYNGEERAKGNILERFSAQQFPDLHSELNLSSLELGDSALYFCASSSSGMADTQYFGPGTRLTVL.